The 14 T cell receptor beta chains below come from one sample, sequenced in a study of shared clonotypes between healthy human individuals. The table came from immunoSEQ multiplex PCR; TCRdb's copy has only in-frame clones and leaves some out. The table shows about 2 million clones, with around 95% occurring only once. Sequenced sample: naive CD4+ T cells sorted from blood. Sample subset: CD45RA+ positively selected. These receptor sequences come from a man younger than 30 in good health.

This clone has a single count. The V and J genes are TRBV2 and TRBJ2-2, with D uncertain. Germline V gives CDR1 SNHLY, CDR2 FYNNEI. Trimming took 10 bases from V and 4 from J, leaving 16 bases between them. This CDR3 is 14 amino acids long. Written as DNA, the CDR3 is TGTGCCAACTCCTTGGAAATGGCCACCGGGGAGCTGTTTTTT. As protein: CANSLEMATGELFF.

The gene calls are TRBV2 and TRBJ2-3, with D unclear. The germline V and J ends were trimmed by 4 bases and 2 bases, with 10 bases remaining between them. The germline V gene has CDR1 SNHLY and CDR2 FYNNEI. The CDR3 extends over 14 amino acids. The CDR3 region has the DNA TGTGCCAGCAGTGTAGGGATGAACACAGATACGCAGTATTTT. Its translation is CASSVGMNTDTQYF. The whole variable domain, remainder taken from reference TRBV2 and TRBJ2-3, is EPEVTQTPSHQVTQMGQEVILRCVPISNHLYFYWYRQILGQKVEFLVSFYNNEISEKSEIFDDQFSVERPDGSNFTLKIRSTKLEDSAMYFCASSVGMNTDTQYFGPGTRLTVL.

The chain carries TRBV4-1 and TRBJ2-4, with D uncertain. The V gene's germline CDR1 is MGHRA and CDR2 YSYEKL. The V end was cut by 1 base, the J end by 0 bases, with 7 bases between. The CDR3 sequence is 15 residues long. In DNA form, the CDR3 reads TGCGCCAGCAGCCAAGTTCGGCTAGCCAAAAACATTCAGTACTTC. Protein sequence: CASSQVRLAKNIQYF.

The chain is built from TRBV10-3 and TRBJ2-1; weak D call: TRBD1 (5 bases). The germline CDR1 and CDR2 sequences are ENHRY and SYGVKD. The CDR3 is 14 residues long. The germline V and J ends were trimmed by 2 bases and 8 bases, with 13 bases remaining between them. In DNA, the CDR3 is TGTGCCATCAGTGAGGGTCTCAGGGATCATGAGCAGTTCTTC. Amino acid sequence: CAISEGLRDHEQFF.

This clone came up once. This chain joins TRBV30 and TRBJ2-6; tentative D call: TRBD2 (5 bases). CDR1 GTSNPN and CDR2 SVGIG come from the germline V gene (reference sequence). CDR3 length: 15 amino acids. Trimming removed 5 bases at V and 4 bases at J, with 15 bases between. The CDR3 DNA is TGTGCCTGGGCCCGTGTGTCGGGAGGGGCCAACGTCCTGACTTTC. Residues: CAWARVSGGANVLTF.

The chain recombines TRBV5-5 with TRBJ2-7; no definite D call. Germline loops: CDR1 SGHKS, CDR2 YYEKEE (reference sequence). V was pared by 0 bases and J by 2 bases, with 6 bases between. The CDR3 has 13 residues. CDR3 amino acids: CASSLVPAYEQYF. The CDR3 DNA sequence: TGTGCCAGCAGCTTGGTGCCAGCCTACGAGCAGTACTTC.

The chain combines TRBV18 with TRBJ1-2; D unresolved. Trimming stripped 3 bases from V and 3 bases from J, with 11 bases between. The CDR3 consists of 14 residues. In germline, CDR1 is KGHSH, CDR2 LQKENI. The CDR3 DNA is TGTGCCAGCTCACCCATCCCCATGGACTATGGCTACACCTTC. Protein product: CASSPIPMDYGYTF.

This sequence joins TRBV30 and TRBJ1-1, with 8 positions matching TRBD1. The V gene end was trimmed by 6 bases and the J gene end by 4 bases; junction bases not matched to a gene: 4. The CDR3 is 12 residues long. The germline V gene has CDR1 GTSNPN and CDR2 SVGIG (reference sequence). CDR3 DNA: TGTGCCTGCGAGACAGGGGCCACTGAAGCTTTCTTT. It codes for CACETGATEAFF. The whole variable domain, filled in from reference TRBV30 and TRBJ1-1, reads SQTIHQWPATLVQPVGSPLSLECTVEGTSNPNLYWYRQAAGRGLQLLFYSVGIGQISSEVPQNLSASRPQDRQFILSSKKLLLSDSGFYLCACETGATEAFFGQGTRLTVV.

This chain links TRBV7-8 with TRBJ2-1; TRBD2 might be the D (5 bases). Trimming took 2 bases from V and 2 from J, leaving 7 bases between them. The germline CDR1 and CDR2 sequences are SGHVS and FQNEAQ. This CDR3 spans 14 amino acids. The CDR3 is CASSLLAPYNEQFF. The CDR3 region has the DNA TGTGCCAGCAGCTTACTAGCCCCCTACAATGAGCAGTTCTTC.

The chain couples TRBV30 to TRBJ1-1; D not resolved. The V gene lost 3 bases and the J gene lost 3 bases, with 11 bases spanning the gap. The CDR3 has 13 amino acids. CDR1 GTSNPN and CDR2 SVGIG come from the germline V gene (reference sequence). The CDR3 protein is CAWRKTTHTEAFF. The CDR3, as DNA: TGTGCCTGGAGGAAGACAACGCACACTGAAGCTTTCTTT.

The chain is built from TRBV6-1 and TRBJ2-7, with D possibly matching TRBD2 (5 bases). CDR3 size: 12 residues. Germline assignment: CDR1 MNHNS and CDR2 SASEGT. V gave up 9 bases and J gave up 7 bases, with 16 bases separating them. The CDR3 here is CASRDFPWEQYF. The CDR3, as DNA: TGTGCCAGTCGGGATTTTCCTTGGGAGCAGTACTTC.

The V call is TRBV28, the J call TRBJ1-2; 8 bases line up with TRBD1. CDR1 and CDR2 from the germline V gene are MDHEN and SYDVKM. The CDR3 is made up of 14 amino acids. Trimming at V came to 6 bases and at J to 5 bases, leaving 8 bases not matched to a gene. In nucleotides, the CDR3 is TGTGCCAGCAGATTAGGACAGGGAAGTTATGGCTACACCTTC. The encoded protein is CASRLGQGSYGYTF.

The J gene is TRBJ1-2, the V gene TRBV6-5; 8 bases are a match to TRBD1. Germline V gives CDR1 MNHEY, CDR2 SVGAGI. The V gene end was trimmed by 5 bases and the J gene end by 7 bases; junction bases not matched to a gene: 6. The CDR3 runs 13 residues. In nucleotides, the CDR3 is TGTGCCAGCAGTACAGGGGGATGGAGTGGCTACACCTTC. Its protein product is CASSTGGWSGYTF.

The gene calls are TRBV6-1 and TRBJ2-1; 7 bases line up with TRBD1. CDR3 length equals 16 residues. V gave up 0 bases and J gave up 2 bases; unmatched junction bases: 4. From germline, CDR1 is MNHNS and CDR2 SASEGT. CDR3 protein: CASSEASQGAYNEQFF. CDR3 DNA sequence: TGTGCCAGCAGTGAAGCGAGTCAGGGGGCCTACAATGAGCAGTTCTTC.